What follows are 20 T cell receptor beta chains derived from one specimen sequenced in a study of T cells in Graves' hyperthyroidism and ophthalmopathy. Amplification of TCR beta CDR3 regions was performed using RNA transcripts as template. First-round RT-PCR of the TCR CDR3 relied on the HTBI primer set. One entry per CDR3 protein, called by TCRdb with MiXCR from the multiplex PCR reads. The table records approximately 870,000 distinct CDR3 sequences, over 35% of them present only once. Material: blood. Receptors originate from a man between 18 and 35 years old with Graves' hyperthyroidism.

This chain uses TRBV12-3 or TRBV12-4 with TRBJ2-2, with D maybe TRBD1 (5 bases). There are 13 residues in the CDR3. V dropped 6 bases and J dropped 7 bases, with 12 bases sitting between them. CDR3 in DNA: TGTGCCAGCAGCTCGACAGAAGACGGGGAGCTGTTTTTT. Translating it yields CASSSTEDGELFF.

The rearrangement uses TRBV29-1 and TRBJ2-2; D is uncertain. Germline CDR1 and CDR2: SQVTM and ANQGSEA. The germline V and J ends were trimmed by 6 bases and 1 base, with 15 bases remaining between them. The CDR3 has 15 residues. This chain's CDR3 is CSVPRAAENTGELFF. CDR3 DNA: TGCAGCGTCCCCCGCGCCGCGGAGAACACCGGGGAGCTGTTTTTT.

This chain uses TRBV29-1 with TRBJ1-2, with D uncertain. The ends were cut back, 0 bases at V and 8 bases at J, with 4 bases in the middle. The CDR3 totals 10 residues. The germline V gene has CDR1 SQVTM and CDR2 ANQGSEA. In DNA, the CDR3 is TGCAGCGTTGAAGATCAAGGCTACACCTTC. It specifies CSVEDQGYTF.

This clonotype was observed a few times. The chain has TRBV6-5 and TRBJ2-5; D is possibly TRBD1 (6 bases). Trimming removed 6 bases at V and 3 bases at J, with 14 bases between. Looked up from germline, CDR1 is MNHEY and CDR2 is SVGAGI. CDR3 length equals 14 residues. The CDR3: CASSQDRTEETQYF. CDR3 DNA sequence: TGTGCCAGCAGCCAAGACCGGACAGAAGAGACCCAGTACTTC.

DNA for the CDR3: TGCAGCTCTACTCCCCGTGAAGCTTTCTTT. This codes for CSSTPREAFF. The J gene is TRBJ1-1, the V gene TRBV29-1; D not certain. With 8 bases removed from V and 7 bases from J, the gap between germline ends came to 11 bases. The CDR3 loop spans 10 amino acids. Germline CDR1 and CDR2: SQVTM and ANQGSEA.

The chain uses TRBV29-1 and TRBJ2-5, with D possibly matching TRBD1 (5 bases). V lost 0 bases, J lost 2 bases, and 10 bases lay in between. Germline V gene sequence: CDR1 SQVTM, CDR2 ANQGSEA. CDR3 length: 14 residues. The CDR3 loop reads CSVEDGASQETQYF. The CDR3 nucleotides read TGCAGCGTTGAAGATGGGGCTTCACAAGAGACCCAGTACTTC.

Concerning this clonotype itself: Just one base apart from a much larger clone, this may be a read error. V usage is TRBV24-1 and J usage is TRBJ1-5; D may be TRBD1 (5 bases). Germline V lookup: CDR1 KGHDR, CDR2 SFDVKD. The CDR3 has 17 amino acids. The CDR3 sequence is CATSDPRETTDNRPQHF. CDR3 nucleotides: TGTGCCACCAGTGATCCCCGGGAGACGACGGACAATCGGCCCCAGCATTTT.

The chain employs TRBV2 and TRBJ1-2, with D maybe TRBD1 (5 bases). Trimming cost V 7 bases and J 6 bases, with 9 bases left between them. The CDR3 has 11 amino acids. Germline loops: CDR1 SNHLY, CDR2 FYNNEI. CDR3 bases: TGTGCCAGCATAGGGGCAGATGGCTACACCTTC. Its translation is CASIGADGYTF.

The chain uses TRBV20-1 and TRBJ2-5, with no clear D. The CDR3 consists of 12 residues. The germline V and J ends were trimmed by 5 bases and 1 base, with 8 bases remaining between them. Germline-derived CDR1 and CDR2 are DFQATT and SNEGSKA (reference sequence). CDR3 residues: CSAPDTQETQYF. CDR3 DNA sequence: TGCAGTGCTCCAGACACCCAAGAGACCCAGTACTTC.

This clonotype was seen more than once but under ten times. V gene TRBV5-1 combines with J gene TRBJ2-5; TRBD1 matches at 11 bases. V dropped 4 bases and J dropped 2; count of bases not matched to a gene: 4. The CDR3 has 15 residues. Germline assignment: CDR1 SGHRS and CDR2 YFSETQ. The DNA of the CDR3 is TGCGCCAGCAGCCTCGGACAGGGGGCACAAGAGACCCAGTACTTC. Translation gives CASSLGQGAQETQYF.

On this clonotype: Because it lacks the conserved phenylalanine or tryptophan at the end, this CDR3 is likely a read error. The chain employs TRBV7-2 and TRBJ2-5; D might be TRBD2 (5 bases). V was clipped by 0 bases and J by 4 bases, with 12 bases between them. The germline V gene encodes CDR1 SGHTA and CDR2 FQGNSA. This CDR3 region has 15 residues. The CDR3 reads CASSLARLGGETQYL. The CDR3 region has the DNA TGTGCCAGCAGCTTAGCGAGGCTAGGAGGAGAGACCCAGTACCTC.

This clonotype was seen many times. The rearrangement joins TRBV29-1 to TRBJ2-2; TRBD1 aligns across 8 bases. Germline CDR1 reads SQVTM; CDR2 reads ANQGSEA. The CDR3 extends over 14 amino acids. J lost 4 bases, V lost 7 bases, and 8 bases had no gene match. The CDR3 bases are TGCAGCGCGACCGGGACAGGAGGCACCGGGGAGCTGTTTTTT. It encodes CSATGTGGTGELFF.

This chain connects TRBV29-1 to TRBJ2-7, with a tentative D call TRBD1 (5 bases). The CDR3 extends over 14 amino acids. The V end lost 5 bases, the J end lost 5 bases, and 19 bases lay between the germline ends. The germline CDR1 and CDR2 sequences are SQVTM and ANQGSEA. The CDR3 region has the DNA TGCAGCGTTCGAAAAGCTCTCCAGGACAACGAGCAGTACTTC. Translated, it gives CSVRKALQDNEQYF.

This clonotype was detected only a few times. The V and J genes are TRBV14 and TRBJ1-3; 8 bases map to TRBD1. The germline CDR1 and CDR2 sequences are SGHDN and FVKESK. The CDR3 consists of 17 residues. J was trimmed by 4 bases and V by 4 bases; bases with no gene match: 12. The CDR3 DNA sequence: TGTGCCAGCAGCCCTACAGGGGGGTTCCTGAAAGGAAACACCATATATTTT. It encodes CASSPTGGFLKGNTIYF. The whole variable domain, remainder taken from reference TRBV14 and TRBJ1-3, is EAGVTQFPSHSVIEKGQTVTLRCDPISGHDNLYWYRRVMGKEIKFLLHFVKESKQDESGMPNNRFLAERTGGTYSTLKVQPAELEDSGVYFCASSPTGGFLKGNTIYFGEGSWLTVV.

This clonotype was observed a few times. The chain combines TRBV9 with TRBJ1-2; D perhaps matches TRBD1 (5 bases). CDR3 size: 14 residues. Looked up from germline, CDR1 is SGDLS and CDR2 is YYNGEE. V lost 4 bases and J lost 6, with 16 bases in between. The CDR3 DNA is TGTGCCAGCAGCTCCCCCGGGGACCCCCATGGCTACACCTTC. It codes for CASSSPGDPHGYTF. Using reference TRBV9 and TRBJ1-2 for the parts outside the CDR3, the full variable domain is DSGVTQTPKHLITATGQRVTLRCSPRSGDLSVYWYQQSLDQGLQFLIQYYNGEERAKGNILERFSAQQFPDLHSELNLSSLELGDSALYFCASSSPGDPHGYTFGSGTRLTVV.

The chain recombines TRBV7-2 with TRBJ2-7; 9 positions match TRBD2. V shed 5 bases and J 2 bases; nucleotides not matched to a gene: 7. The CDR3 runs to 15 residues. Per the germline V gene, CDR1 is SGHTA and CDR2 is FQGNSA. CDR3 amino acids: CASSGPGLAAYEQYF. CDR3 coding DNA: TGTGCCAGCAGCGGACCGGGACTAGCAGCCTACGAGCAGTACTTC.

At least ten counts were recorded for this clonotype. The V gene is TRBV7-8, the J gene TRBJ2-6; TRBD2 is a possible D gene (5 bases). V was clipped by 3 bases and J by 2 bases, with 5 bases between them. The CDR3 has 14 amino acids. Germline-derived CDR1 and CDR2 are SGHVS and FQNEAQ. The CDR3 sequence: CASSLTTGANVLTF. CDR3 in DNA: TGTGCCAGCAGCTTGACTACTGGGGCCAACGTCCTGACTTTC.

This clonotype was seen a few times. V and J are TRBV6-6 and TRBJ2-2; D is undetermined. CDR3 length: 14 amino acids. CDR1 and CDR2 from the germline V gene are MNHNY and SVGAGI (reference sequence). V was trimmed by 3 bases and J by 3 bases, leaving 8 bases between them. The chain's CDR3 is CASSYSTHTGELFF. The CDR3 bases are TGTGCCAGCAGTTATAGCACGCACACCGGGGAGCTGTTTTTT.

This clonotype appeared many times. The chain uses TRBV19 and TRBJ1-1; D is unresolved. Germline V lookup: CDR1 LNHDA, CDR2 SQIVND (reference sequence). The CDR3 totals 13 residues. Trimming left V 3 bases short and J 10 bases short, with 15 bases between. The CDR3 protein is CASSIGQAVGAFF. The CDR3 nucleotides read TGTGCCAGTAGTATTGGGCAGGCGGTGGGAGCTTTCTTT.

On this clonotype itself: This may be a read error: a much more frequent sequence differs by one nucleotide. The CDR3 is CASNLYGTGLYGYTF. CDR3 DNA: TGTGCCAGCAACTTATACGGGACAGGACTCTATGGCTACACCTTC. The chain employs TRBV7-2 and TRBJ1-2, with TRBD1 matching over 8 bases. Germline V gene lookup returns CDR1 SGHTA and CDR2 FQGNSA. This CDR3 comprises 15 residues.